A selection of T cell receptor beta chains follows, all from one sample in a study of cytomegalovirus exposure and HLA in healthy donors. Clones were read by immunoSEQ multiplex PCR, and TCRdb kept only the in-frame ones, dropping some. The data contain about 200,000 clones, almost 90% of them singletons. The sequenced sample was PBMCs. Receptor source: a woman younger than 35 in good health and CMV-seronegative. Both conserved end residues are part of each CDR3. The D gene is left open where the match is weak. Expanded clones get a size class; other rows say once, few or many, or leave the size out.

abundance	v_gene	d_gene	j_gene	CDR3aa	CDR3nt
few	TRBV5-1	TRBD1	TRBJ1-2	CASSERTGGPLSYGYTF	TGCGCCAGCAGCGAAAGGACAGGGGGCCCCTTGAGCTATGGCTACACCTTC
-	TRBV28	-	TRBJ2-7	CASSLYDSSYPYEQYF	TGTGCCAGCAGTTTATATGACTCCTCCTACCCCTACGAGCAGTACTTC
-	TRBV2	-	TRBJ2-2	CASTSLGQGRGQVGELFF	TGTGCCAGCACCTCCCTCGGGCAGGGAAGGGGTCAGGTCGGGGAGCTGTTTTTT
once	TRBV4-2	TRBD2	TRBJ2-7	CASSQEGASGSGKPYEQYF	TGTGCCAGCAGCCAAGAGGGGGCTTCGGGTAGCGGGAAACCCTACGAGCAGTACTTC
-	TRBV10-2	TRBD2	TRBJ2-7	CASSEYGLAGGPSEQYF	TGCGCCAGCAGTGAATACGGACTAGCGGGAGGGCCAAGCGAGCAGTACTTC
-	TRBV28	TRBD2	TRBJ2-1	CATMGGGWISYNEQFF	TGTGCCACCATGGGGGGAGGGTGGATCTCCTACAATGAGCAGTTCTTC
-	TRBV28	-	TRBJ2-7	CASRQLREGNEQYF	TGTGCCAGCAGACAGCTCCGGGAAGGGAACGAGCAGTACTTC
-	TRBV19	-	TRBJ1-5	CASSIVDVGGNQPQHF	TGTGCCAGTAGTATAGTAGACGTCGGGGGCAATCAGCCCCAGCATTTT
-	TRBV7-3	-	TRBJ2-2	CASSSIAGELFF	TGTGCCAGCAGCTCCATAGCCGGGGAGCTGTTTTTT
-	TRBV5-4	-	TRBJ2-1	CASSSLTGTYNEQFF	TGTGCCAGCAGCTCCTTGACAGGTACCTACAATGAGCAGTTCTTC
-	TRBV27	-	TRBJ2-1	CASSPGLQDLYSNEQFF	TGTGCCAGCAGCCCAGGTCTACAGGATCTGTACTCCAATGAGCAGTTCTTC
-	TRBV7-9	-	TRBJ1-1	CASNHARDTEAFF	TGTGCCAGCAATCACGCCAGGGACACTGAAGCTTTCTTT
-	TRBV28	TRBD1	TRBJ2-7	CASSPPRTGPYYEQYF	TGTGCCAGCAGTCCCCCCCGGACAGGGCCCTACTACGAGCAGTACTTC
-	TRBV5-6	TRBD1	TRBJ2-7	CASSSDRDSYEQYF	TGTGCCAGCAGCTCAGACAGGGACTCCTACGAGCAGTACTTC
-	TRBV6-1	TRBD1	TRBJ2-7	CASQWDRIYEQYF	TGTGCCAGCCAATGGGACAGGATCTACGAGCAGTACTTC
-	TRBV2	TRBD2	TRBJ2-7	CASSRLAGGRLITYEQYF	TGTGCCAGCAGTAGGTTAGCGGGAGGACGCCTAATAACCTACGAGCAGTACTTC
-	TRBV5-1	TRBD2	TRBJ2-7	CASSISGGGQYEQYF	TGCGCCAGCAGCATTAGCGGGGGGGGGCAGTACGAGCAGTACTTC
-	TRBV27	TRBD2	TRBJ2-1	CASRGLAGGDEQFF	TGTGCCAGCAGGGGACTAGCGGGAGGAGATGAGCAGTTCTTC
-	TRBV7-2	-	TRBJ1-1	CASSPHPPGMMNTEAFF	TGTGCCAGCAGCCCTCACCCCCCAGGAATGATGAACACTGAAGCTTTCTTT
-	TRBV4-2	TRBD2	TRBJ2-2	CASSHDLAGETGELFF	TGTGCCAGCAGCCACGATCTAGCGGGAGAAACCGGGGAGCTGTTTTTT
-	TRBV2	TRBD2	TRBJ2-2	CASTRTSGRYTGELFF	TGTGCCAGCACCCGGACTAGCGGGAGATACACCGGGGAGCTGTTTTTT
-	TRBV6-5	-	TRBJ2-2	CASSLRTTNTGELFF	TGTGCCAGCAGTTTAAGGACTACAAACACCGGGGAGCTGTTTTTT
few	TRBV27	-	TRBJ2-7	CASSDTDRLYEQYF	TGTGCCAGCAGCGATACAGACAGGCTCTACGAGCAGTACTTC
-	TRBV7-6	TRBD2	TRBJ2-3	CASSSAGGPDTQYF	TGTGCCAGCAGCTCAGCGGGAGGGCCCGATACGCAGTATTTT
-	TRBV28	-	TRBJ1-2	CASTPGMGGYTF	TGTGCCAGCACCCCAGGGATGGGGGGCTACACCTTC
-	TRBV27	-	TRBJ1-1	CASSLSGQNTEAFF	TGTGCCAGCAGTTTATCCGGACAGAACACTGAAGCTTTCTTT
once	TRBV27	-	TRBJ2-7	CASSAVSTGKVYEQYF	TGTGCCAGCAGTGCCGTCTCAACAGGGAAGGTGTACGAGCAGTACTTC
-	TRBV10-3	TRBD1	TRBJ1-5	CAISPGQGNQPQHF	TGTGCCATCAGTCCGGGACAGGGGAATCAGCCCCAGCATTTT
once	TRBV7-2	-	TRBJ1-2	CASSPYNYGYTF	TGTGCCAGCAGCCCCTATAACTATGGCTACACCTTC
-	TRBV7-6	TRBD1	TRBJ2-1	CASSSNRGSYNEQFF	TGTGCCAGCAGCTCGAACAGGGGCTCCTACAATGAGCAGTTCTTC
-	TRBV30	-	TRBJ1-1	CAWSETGYAEAFF	TGTGCCTGGAGTGAGACGGGGTACGCTGAAGCTTTCTTT
-	TRBV19	-	TRBJ1-5	CASSNGQYQPQHF	TGTGCCAGTAGTAACGGACAGTATCAGCCCCAGCATTTT
-	TRBV4-1	TRBD2	TRBJ2-1	CASSQFPPGLAGDEQFF	TGCGCCAGCAGCCAATTCCCTCCGGGACTAGCGGGAGATGAGCAGTTCTTC